This is a list of T cell receptor beta chains from one sample in a study of CD8 T cells in Susac syndrome. TCRdb processed the immunoSEQ multiplex PCR reads anew with MiXCR; each CDR3 protein has one entry. The repertoire holds 65,000 to 75,000 distinct CDR3 sequences, with 85% to 95% as singletons. Source material: CD8+ T cells from PBMCs. These receptors were obtained from a human donor in good health. CDR3s include the opening cysteine and the closing phenylalanine or tryptophan. The order of the fields is D gene, J gene, V gene, clone size, CDR3 DNA, CDR3 protein. A D gene is named only where the DNA matches it firmly. A clone size is listed for some rows: how often the clone was seen (once, few, many), or a class if it is expanded.

TRBD1	TRBJ2-7	TRBV3-1	NA	TGTGCCAGCAGCCAAGAGACAGGGTCAGTCTACGAGCAGTACTTC	CASSQETGSVYEQYF
TRBD2	TRBJ2-1	TRBV29-1	NA	TGCAGCGTGTATAGCGGGGTCGGATACAATGAGCAGTTCTTC	CSVYSGVGYNEQFF
TRBD1	TRBJ1-5	TRBV2	NA	TGTGCCAGCAGTGCGGGACAGGGGCTGGTTCAGCCCCAGCATTTT	CASSAGQGLVQPQHF
TRBD2	TRBJ2-5	TRBV27	once	TGTGCCAGCAGCCGACTAGCGGGCCCTCTCTTCCACTTC	CASSRLAGPLFHF
NA	TRBJ2-2	TRBV7-9	once	TGTGCCAGCAGCTCGCCGGTGGGCACCGGGGAGCTGTTTTTT	CASSSPVGTGELFF
NA	TRBJ1-1	TRBV4-3	NA	TGCGCCAGCAGCCGAAGTCGGGCCGGGGACACTGAAGCTTTCTTT	CASSRSRAGDTEAFF
NA	TRBJ2-7	TRBV28	NA	TGTGCCAGCAGTTTCTGGACAGCTACCTACGAGCAGTACTTC	CASSFWTATYEQYF
TRBD1	TRBJ1-1	TRBV20-1	NA	TGCAGTGCTAGTGAGACAGGGGGGACTGAAGCTTTCTTT	CSASETGGTEAFF
NA	TRBJ1-6	TRBV28	NA	TGTGCCAGCAGTTGGGGGTCAGAGAATTCACCCCTCCACTTT	CASSWGSENSPLHF
NA	TRBJ2-2	TRBV9	NA	TGTGCCAGCAGCTCTGGGACCCTCGGGGAGCTGTTTTTT	CASSSGTLGELFF
NA	TRBJ1-2	TRBV6-5	NA	TGTGCCAGCAGTGCAATCAGGGGAGCGGGCTACACCTTC	CASSAIRGAGYTF
NA	TRBJ1-1	TRBV19	NA	TGTGCCAGTAGTATAGTTCAGGGGCAGAACACTGAAGCTTTCTTT	CASSIVQGQNTEAFF
NA	TRBJ2-1	TRBV4-1	NA	TGCGCCAGCAGCCAAGAGTTCCGGGGGGCCTTCCTCCAGTTCTTC	CASSQEFRGAFLQFF
TRBD2	TRBJ2-3	TRBV29-1	NA	TGCAGCGTTGACGGGACTAGCGGGGGGACCATCGATACGCAGTATTTT	CSVDGTSGGTIDTQYF
NA	TRBJ1-1	TRBV12-3/TRBV12-4	NA	TGTGCCAGCAGCTCTCTCATCGGGGGTGACACTGAAGCTTTCTTT	CASSSLIGGDTEAFF
NA	TRBJ1-2	TRBV29-1	NA	TGCAGCGTTGGGACCTCTGCTGGGTACACCTTC	CSVGTSAGYTF
NA	TRBJ1-3	TRBV14	NA	TGTGCCAGCAGCCAAGTGGGCAGCGGAAACACCATATATTTT	CASSQVGSGNTIYF
NA	TRBJ2-2	TRBV6-5	NA	TGTGCCAGCAGTTGGGGGGCGCGGGACACCGGGGAGCTGTTTTTT	CASSWGARDTGELFF
TRBD1	TRBJ2-2	TRBV7-2	NA	TGTGCCAGCAGCCCCCGTTGGGGACAGGGTTTCCGGAGCACCGGGGAGCTGTTTTTT	CASSPRWGQGFRSTGELFF
TRBD1	TRBJ1-4	TRBV10-3	NA	TGTGCCATCCGGGATGAGGGGGCGCCTAATGAAAAACTGTTTTTT	CAIRDEGAPNEKLFF
NA	TRBJ1-2	TRBV28	NA	TGCGCCCCCGGAGGGGGGTCCTATGGCTACACCTTC	CAPGGGSYGYTF
TRBD1	TRBJ1-1	TRBV19	once	TGTGCCAGTCGGACAGGGAACACTGAAGCTTTCTTT	CASRTGNTEAFF
NA	TRBJ2-5	TRBV27	once	TGTGCCAGCAGTTTATCCGGGACTGGAAAGACCCAGTACTTC	CASSLSGTGKTQYF
NA	TRBJ2-7	TRBV28	NA	TGTGCCAGCAGTTTATCGGTAGGCACCTACGAGCAGTACTTC	CASSLSVGTYEQYF
TRBD2	TRBJ2-3	TRBV7-8	NA	TGTGCCAGCAGCGGTCGACTAGCGGGGGCTGGAGATACGCAGTATTTT	CASSGRLAGAGDTQYF
NA	TRBJ2-2	TRBV2	NA	TGTGCCAGCCATAAGGACCGAAACACCGGGGAGCTGTTTTTT	CASHKDRNTGELFF